One and the same sample provided the 7 T cell receptor beta chains below, sequenced in a study of T-cell memory formation after mild COVID-19. TCRdb analysed the 5' RACE reads with MiXCR anew, one entry per CDR3 protein. The sample holds 250,000 to 300,000 distinct CDR3 sequences, about 17% seen once. The sample consisted of PBMCs or a T cell subset sorted from them (not recorded which). Receptor source: a man younger than 35 who had mild COVID-19 (a few samples of this study predate the infection). Cell type and time point are not known.

This clonotype was seen a handful of times. The chain links TRBV12-3 or TRBV12-4 to TRBJ1-2; D gene ambiguous. CDR3 length equals 13 residues. Trimming shortened V by 4 bases and J by 4 bases, and 10 bases separated the two germline ends. The CDR3: CASSYGEAYGYTF. The CDR3 DNA follows: TGTGCCAGCAGTTACGGGGAGGCCTATGGCTACACCTTC.

The CDR3 region has the DNA TGTGCCAGCTCACCCGCCAGGACCTACGAGCAGTACGTC. Amino acid sequence: CASSPARTYEQYV. The V and J genes are TRBV18 and TRBJ2-7; D remains ambiguous. CDR1 and CDR2 from the germline V gene are KGHSH and LQKENI. CDR3 length: 13 amino acids. V was shortened by 3 bases and J by 2 bases, with 8 bases between the two germline ends.

The CDR3, as DNA: TGTGCCAGCACAGCCCCCGGGACACCGAACACTGAAGCTTTCTTT. This encodes CASTAPGTPNTEAFF. V gene TRBV12-3 or TRBV12-4 combines with J gene TRBJ1-1, with D possibly matching TRBD1 (6 bases). CDR3 length equals 15 residues. V lost 7 bases, J lost 1 base, and 16 bases lay in between.

This clonotype was found a few times. The rearrangement joins TRBV4-1 to TRBJ2-7; 9 positions agree with TRBD2. The length of the CDR3 is 15 residues. Looked up from germline, CDR1 is MGHRA and CDR2 is YSYEKL. V was pared by 5 bases and J by 0 bases, with 5 bases of the junction left unmatched. CDR3 nucleotides: TGCGCCAGCAGCTACGAGCGGGGGGACTCCTACGAGCAGTACTTC. Translation: CASSYERGDSYEQYF.

This clonotype was seen more than once but under ten times. This rearrangement joins TRBV10-3 to TRBJ1-2; TRBD1 matches at 9 bases. This CDR3 is built from 14 residues. CDR1 is ENHRY and CDR2 is SYGVKD in the germline V gene. Unmatched junction bases numbered 5, after V lost 6 bases and J lost 3 bases. Here the CDR3 reads CAIRGTGKDYGYTF. In DNA form, the CDR3 reads TGTGCCATCAGAGGGACAGGGAAGGACTATGGCTACACCTTC.

The table lists this clonotype with many counts. This may be a read error: a much more frequent sequence differs by one nucleotide. CDR3 nucleotides: TGTGCCACCAGTGAGGGGAGCACAGATACGCAGTATTTT. Amino acids: CATSEGSTDTQYF. The gene calls are TRBV24-1 and TRBJ2-3; D gene unclear. The length of the CDR3 is 13 residues. V lost 4 bases, J lost 0 bases, and 4 bases lay in between. Looked up from germline, CDR1 is KGHDR and CDR2 is SFDVKD.

V is TRBV11-1 and J is TRBJ2-2, with 9 bases matching TRBD1. The CDR3 covers 16 residues. The germline V gene has CDR1 SGHAT and CDR2 FQDESV (reference sequence). The J segment lost 2 bases and the V segment lost 4 bases, leaving 5 bases of the junction unmatched. CDR3 in amino acids: CASSSRTGVNTGELFF. The CDR3 DNA reads TGTGCCAGCAGCTCGAGGACAGGGGTTAACACCGGGGAGCTGTTTTTT.